A single sample gave rise to the 11 T cell receptor beta chains below, sequenced in a study of technical replicates of blood from several donors. TCRdb keeps only in-frame clones here, not all; method: immunoSEQ multiplex PCR. The table lists about 80,000 clones, 97% of them singletons. The specimen was T cells isolated from PBMCs. The receptors come from a human donor in good health.

The rearrangement uses TRBV4-1 and TRBJ2-5, with D tentatively TRBD1 (6 bases). Per the germline V gene, CDR1 is MGHRA and CDR2 is YSYEKL. The CDR3 loop spans 16 amino acids. Trimming stripped 4 bases from V and 2 bases from J, with 17 bases between. CDR3: CASSPGTGTYQETQYF. CDR3 DNA: TGCGCCAGCAGCCCAGGAACCGGGACATATCAAGAGACCCAGTACTTC.

The chain combines TRBV7-9 with TRBJ2-1, with 7 bases aligning to TRBD1. The V and J ends lost 1 base and 4 bases, in that order; junction bases with no gene match: 7. The germline CDR1 and CDR2 sequences are SEHNR and FQNEAQ (reference sequence). This CDR3 has 16 amino acids. CDR3 region: CASSLGTGALYNEQFF. The CDR3 DNA follows: TGTGCCAGCAGCTTAGGAACAGGGGCCCTTTACAATGAGCAGTTCTTC.

V gene TRBV7-2 combines with J gene TRBJ1-2; D perhaps matches TRBD1 (6 bases). The CDR3 contains 15 residues. Germline values: CDR1 SGHTA, CDR2 FQGNSA. Between the trimmed V and J ends, which lost 1 base and 5 bases, there was a span of 14 bases. In nucleotides, the CDR3 is TGTGCCAGCAGCTTAGGGGGGCCGGGGATTTATGGCTACACCTTC. It translates to CASSLGGPGIYGYTF.

V usage is TRBV18 and J usage is TRBJ2-1; D ambiguous. The V gene's germline CDR1 is KGHSH and CDR2 LQKENI. This CDR3 is 12 amino acids long. Trimming shortened V by 4 bases and J by 8 bases, and 9 bases separated the two germline ends. CDR3 coding DNA: TGTGCCAGCTCACTATCCGGTCATGAGCAGTTCTTC. It encodes CASSLSGHEQFF.

The CDR3 reads CASSDKDRGFRRYF. CDR3 bases: TGTGCCAGCAGTGATAAGGACAGGGGTTTTAGGCGGTACTTC. The rearrangement joins TRBV6-1 to TRBJ2-7; the match to TRBD1 covers 9 bases. With 3 bases clipped from V and 12 bases from J, the junction kept 12 bases outside the gene matches. CDR1 MNHNS and CDR2 SASEGT come from the germline V gene. The CDR3 is 14 residues long.

The genes are TRBV5-5 and TRBJ1-5, with TRBD1 identical over 10 bases. This CDR3 has 16 amino acids. Germline assignment: CDR1 SGHKS and CDR2 YYEKEE (reference sequence). Germline trimming cut 1 base from V and 7 bases from J; bases unmatched to any gene: 8. The CDR3 DNA follows: TGTGCCAGCAGCTTGATGGGACAGGGGAGTAGCCAGCCCCAGCATTTT. The encoded protein is CASSLMGQGSSQPQHF.

CDR3 coding DNA: TGTGCCAGCGGAGGGGACAGCTACGAGCAGTACTTC. Translating gives CASGGDSYEQYF. V gene TRBV2 combines with J gene TRBJ2-7; D possibly corresponds to TRBD1 (7 bases). In germline, CDR1 is SNHLY, CDR2 FYNNEI. There are 12 residues in the CDR3. V was clipped by 8 bases and J by 3 bases, with 11 bases between them. The variable domain in full, completed from reference TRBV2 and TRBJ2-7, reads EPEVTQTPSHQVTQMGQEVILRCVPISNHLYFYWYRQILGQKVEFLVSFYNNEISEKSEIFDDQFSVERPDGSNFTLKIRSTKLEDSAMYFCASGGDSYEQYFGPGTRLTVT.

The J gene is TRBJ2-7, the V gene TRBV11-3; 7 positions agree with TRBD2. With V trimmed by 0 bases and J by 4 bases, 0 bases remained unmatched. The CDR3 spans 13 residues. Germline values: CDR1 SGHNT, CDR2 YENEEA. The CDR3 DNA follows: TGTGCCAGCAGCTTAGAGGGGGGGTACGAGCAGTACTTC. It is translated as CASSLEGGYEQYF.

The J gene is TRBJ1-3, the V gene TRBV9; D is uncertain. This CDR3 has 13 residues. V shed 0 bases and J shed 2 bases, with 3 bases lying between them. The germline V gene has CDR1 SGDLS and CDR2 YYNGEE. The CDR3: CASSVDTGNTIYF. CDR3 DNA sequence: TGTGCCAGCAGCGTAGATACTGGAAACACCATATATTTT. Using reference TRBV9 and TRBJ1-3 for the parts outside the CDR3, the full variable domain is DSGVTQTPKHLITATGQRVTLRCSPRSGDLSVYWYQQSLDQGLQFLIQYYNGEERAKGNILERFSAQQFPDLHSELNLSSLELGDSALYFCASSVDTGNTIYFGEGSWLTVV.

This chain joins TRBV10-2 and TRBJ1-2, with D maybe TRBD1 (5 bases). The V gene lost 3 bases and the J gene lost 6 bases, with 17 bases spanning the gap. The length of the CDR3 is 15 residues. Germline V gene data show CDR1 as WSHSY and CDR2 as SAAADI. The CDR3 region has the DNA TGCGCCAGCAGTGAAGTCCCAGGGAAGCGCAATGGCTACACCTTC. It translates to CASSEVPGKRNGYTF.

V usage is TRBV19 and J usage is TRBJ1-4; possibly TRBD1 for D (5 bases). V gave up 6 bases and J gave up 0 bases, with 11 bases separating them. The CDR3 length is 15 residues. Germline values: CDR1 LNHDA, CDR2 SQIVND (reference sequence). CDR3 in amino acids: CASRKQATTNEKLFF. CDR3 DNA: TGTGCCAGTAGGAAACAGGCTACAACTAATGAAAAACTGTTTTTT.